This T cell receptor beta chain was found in a study of CD8+ T cells in alopecia areata. Study-wide findings and caveats: An increase in clonality over normal scalp was evident in lesional scalp, especially alopecia totalis/universalis.

Only a few counts were recorded for this clone. Its antigen is unidentified. This specimen includes other DNA sequences encoding the same CDR3. Patients with alopecia areata provided lesional scalp punch biopsies as well as peripheral blood. The sequencing template was cDNA reverse transcribed from extracted RNA. The repertoire was sequenced with immunoSEQ multiplex PCR; TCRdb's copy has only in-frame clones and lacks some. Here the sample spans 150,000 or so clones, around 49% being singletons. Germline-derived CDR1 and CDR2 are SQVTM and ANQGSEA. The CDR3 runs 12 residues. V lost 3 bases to trimming and J lost 10 bases, with 13 bases between them.

The chain employs TRBV29-1 and TRBJ2-1, with D perhaps TRBD1 (5 bases). The source of this sequence is a human donor with alopecia areata. Specimen: CD8+ T cells sorted from blood, collected at week 0. The CDR3 here is CSVEGPRGEQFF. The CDR3 region has the DNA TGCAGCGTTGAGGGCCCTAGGGGAGAGCAGTTCTTC.